Listed below are T cell receptor beta chains from one sample, sequenced in a study of blood T cell repertoires in COVID-19. Repertoires were generated with immunoSEQ multiplex PCR, while TCRdb's copy carries only in-frame clones and drops some. The profile shows over 65,000 clones, around 86% of them singletons. Sample: peripheral blood. These receptors were obtained from a human donor in a cohort sampled during active COVID-19. Each CDR3 is given with its conserved first and last residue. The order of the fields is D gene, clone size, J gene, V gene, CDR3 DNA, CDR3 protein. The D gene is left open where the match is weak. Not every row has a clone size; where given, it reads once, few, many or a size class.

D gene: NA
clone size: NA
J gene: TRBJ2-3
V gene: TRBV5-1
CDR3 DNA: TGCGCCAGCAGCTCGTGGACAGCCACAGATACGCAGTATTTT
CDR3 protein: CASSSWTATDTQYF

D gene: NA
clone size: NA
J gene: TRBJ2-7
V gene: TRBV14
CDR3 DNA: TGTGCCAGCAGCCAAGGGGGCGCCAGGTCCTACGAGCAGTACTTC
CDR3 protein: CASSQGGARSYEQYF

D gene: TRBD2
clone size: NA
J gene: TRBJ2-1
V gene: TRBV28
CDR3 DNA: TGTGCCATCGATACCGGGACTAGCGGATACAATGAGCAGTTCTTC
CDR3 protein: CAIDTGTSGYNEQFF

D gene: TRBD1
clone size: NA
J gene: TRBJ1-5
V gene: TRBV28
CDR3 DNA: TGTGCCAGCACCCAAGGGGGCGGGCAGCCCCAGCATTTT
CDR3 protein: CASTQGGGQPQHF

D gene: TRBD2
clone size: NA
J gene: TRBJ2-2
V gene: TRBV15
CDR3 DNA: TGTGCCACCAGCCGGGGGCCAGATCTAGCGGGAGGAAGGACCGGGGAGCTGTTTTTT
CDR3 protein: CATSRGPDLAGGRTGELFF

D gene: TRBD1
clone size: once
J gene: TRBJ1-2
V gene: TRBV5-4
CDR3 DNA: TGTGCCAGCAGCTCACGGGACAGGGGCCACTATGGCTACACCTTC
CDR3 protein: CASSSRDRGHYGYTF

D gene: NA
clone size: NA
J gene: TRBJ2-7
V gene: TRBV3-1/TRBV3-2
CDR3 DNA: TGTGCCAGCAGCCATCAGGTGAGGGCCCACGAGCAGTACTTC
CDR3 protein: CASSHQVRAHEQYF

D gene: NA
clone size: NA
J gene: TRBJ1-1
V gene: TRBV6-5
CDR3 DNA: TGTGCCAGCAGGGGCCCGGGGTACACTGAAGCTTTCTTT
CDR3 protein: CASRGPGYTEAFF

D gene: NA
clone size: NA
J gene: TRBJ1-4
V gene: TRBV10-1
CDR3 DNA: TGCGCCAGCAGGTCGGGAACTAATGAAAAACTGTTTTTT
CDR3 protein: CASRSGTNEKLFF

D gene: NA
clone size: once
J gene: TRBJ2-3
V gene: TRBV7-2
CDR3 DNA: TGTGCCAGCAGCTTAAGGTCCCTGGCGGCCACAGATACGCAGTATTTT
CDR3 protein: CASSLRSLAATDTQYF